This T cell receptor (beta chain) emerged from a study of T cell repertoires in cytomegalovirus infection. As for this clonotype: Its antigen is unknown.

TCRdb passed the reads through MiXCR, listing each CDR3 protein once. The profile shows under 150,000 distinct CDR3 sequences, about 30% of them singletons. V was cut by 0 bases and J by 4 bases, with 12 bases left in between. The germline CDR1 and CDR2 sequences are SGHTA and FQGNSA. The CDR3 covers 16 residues. The J gene is TRBJ2-2, the V gene TRBV7-2, with D perhaps given as TRBD1 or TRBD2 (6 bases each). This specimen was CD8+ T cells from cultured PBMCs, taken from culture after CMV antigen stimulation. This clonotype was sampled from a human donor in good health (CMV status not recorded). Some clones in this sample may be carry-over from other donors' samples. This chain's CDR3 is CASSLAGGPPTGELFF. CDR3 DNA: TGTGCCAGCAGCTTAGCGGGGGGCCCGCCCACCGGGGAGCTGTTTTTT.